The entry below gives a single T cell receptor beta chain sequence along with its context. Its target is not known. CDR1 KGHSH and CDR2 LQKENI come from the germline V gene. Trimming removed 2 bases from V and 3 bases from J, with 7 bases in between. The CDR3 has 14 amino acids. Stated treatment: 19 received Ad26.COV2.S at low or high dose, single or two shots; roughly five received placebo; per-sample allocation not given. The study sampled participants on day 63 after the first vaccine or placebo injection. Ad26.COV2.S expressed prefusion-stabilized spike from the original Wuhan strain. Sequencing was performed with immunoSEQ multiplex PCR; in TCRdb, only in-frame clones are kept and a portion is missing. The data contain roughly 400,000 clones, about 90% of them singletons. The data belong to a study of Ad26.COV2.S vaccination and SARS-CoV-2 variants. Study summary: Recipients of Ad26.COV2.S got it intramuscularly, once or twice 56 days apart. Study-wide results and caveats: While placebo recipients had lower spike-specific TCR breadth, vaccine recipients had more.

This clonotype was sampled from a person aged 18-65 years who received the Ad26.COV2.S COVID-19 vaccine or a placebo. The gene calls are TRBV18 and TRBJ2-2, with no clear D. The starting material was peripheral blood, obtained in a trial of Ad26.COV2.S vaccine versus placebo. In nucleotides, the CDR3 is TGTGCCAGCTCACCAGGCAGCTACACCGGGGAGCTGTTTTTT. The encoded protein is CASSPGSYTGELFF.